A selection of T cell receptor beta chains follows, all from one sample in a study of tumor-infiltrating lymphocytes in localized non-small cell lung cancer. The method was immunoSEQ multiplex PCR; TCRdb's version includes in-frame clones alone and lacks a portion of them. This table has 15,000 to 20,000 clones, 80% appearing once. The sequencing sample was made of uninvolved lung tissue not adjacent to the tumor. The receptors originated from a human donor with non-small cell lung cancer. CDR3s include the opening cysteine and the closing phenylalanine or tryptophan. A D gene is named only where the DNA matches it firmly. Expanded clones are given a class, and other clones once, few, many or no size at all.

cdr3_nt cdr3_aa d_call j_call v_call clone_size
TGTGCCAGCAGCGTAGAGGTTAGCGGGAGAGGTACAGATACGCAGTATTTT CASSVEVSGRGTDTQYF TRBD2 TRBJ2-3 TRBV9 NA
TGTGCCAGAAGCGGGGTAGGGGGGGGAACTAATGAAAAACTGTTTTTT CARSGVGGGTNEKLFF NA TRBJ1-4 TRBV5-3 NA
TGCGCCAGCAGCTCGGACAGGGTCGGCAATGAGCAGTTCTTC CASSSDRVGNEQFF TRBD1 TRBJ2-1 TRBV5-1 NA
TGCGCCAGCAGCATACAGGGGGCGCATAAAACAGATACGCAGTATTTT CASSIQGAHKTDTQYF TRBD1 TRBJ2-3 TRBV5-1 NA
TGTGCCACCAGCAGGCAGGGAGGTACCGGGGAGCTGTTTTTT CATSRQGGTGELFF NA TRBJ2-2 TRBV15 NA
TGCGCCAGCAGCTTGGCGGGCGGTAGCTCCTACGAGCAGTACTTC CASSLAGGSSYEQYF NA TRBJ2-7 TRBV5-1 NA
TGTGCCAGTAGTCGACGGACAGGGAGTACCAATGAGCAGTTCTTC CASSRRTGSTNEQFF TRBD1 TRBJ2-1 TRBV19 NA
TGTGCCAGCAGCGTAGGGACAGGACAGTATGGCTACACCTTC CASSVGTGQYGYTF TRBD1 TRBJ1-2 TRBV9 NA
TGTGCCAGCAGTGTCGTGGATACGCAGTATTTT CASSVVDTQYF NA TRBJ2-3 TRBV2 once
TGTGCCAGCAGCGTAGGGCCAGGGGGCTCCTACGAGCAGTACTTC CASSVGPGGSYEQYF TRBD1 TRBJ2-7 TRBV9 NA
TGTGCCAGCAGCCCCGCCGGGCTTTATGGCTACACCTTC CASSPAGLYGYTF NA TRBJ1-2 TRBV7-2 NA
TGCGCCAGCAGGCGCCTCGAAGCAGGGGGCAACGAGCAGTACTTC CASRRLEAGGNEQYF TRBD1 TRBJ2-7 TRBV5-1 NA
TGTGCCAGTAACCGACAGAGTAGCAATCAGCCCCAGCATTTT CASNRQSSNQPQHF NA TRBJ1-5 TRBV19 NA
TGCGCCAGCAGCTGGGACTCCGGGGCGACAGATACGCAGTATTTT CASSWDSGATDTQYF NA TRBJ2-3 TRBV5-1 once
TGCGCCAGCAGCCAATCGGTATCTTCAGGAACGCCCTACGAGCAGTACTTC CASSQSVSSGTPYEQYF NA TRBJ2-7 TRBV4-1 few
TGTGCCAGCAGCTTGGCGGGACAGGGAGGGACCGGGGAGCTGTTTTTT CASSLAGQGGTGELFF TRBD1 TRBJ2-2 TRBV5-4 few
TGCGCCAGCAGCTGGAGCGGGGGGGAAGCTTTCTTT CASSWSGGEAFF NA TRBJ1-1 TRBV5-1 NA